Listed below are T cell receptor beta chains from one sample, sequenced in a study of blood T cell repertoires in COVID-19. Libraries were prepared by immunoSEQ multiplex PCR; TCRdb keeps only in-frame clonotypes and omits some of them. Here the sample spans 150,000 to 200,000 clones, 80% to 90% being singletons. The sequenced material came from peripheral blood. These receptors originate from a human donor in a cohort sampled during active COVID-19. Each CDR3 is given with its conserved first and last residue. D genes are given only for firm matches. Rows give clone size only sometimes, using once, few, many, or a class for an expanded clone.

j_gene: TRBJ1-4; v_gene: TRBV27; abundance: NA; d_gene: TRBD1; CDR3aa: CASSLGRGANEKLFF; CDR3nt: TGTGCCAGCAGTTTAGGCAGGGGGGCTAATGAAAAACTGTTTTTT
j_gene: TRBJ2-4; v_gene: TRBV5-1; abundance: NA; d_gene: TRBD1; CDR3aa: CASHRDRGNKNIQYF; CDR3nt: TGCGCCAGCCACCGGGACAGAGGGAACAAAAACATTCAGTACTTC
j_gene: TRBJ2-5; v_gene: TRBV6-2/TRBV6-3; abundance: NA; d_gene: NA; CDR3aa: CASSYSYRASRETQYF; CDR3nt: TGTGCCAGCAGTTACTCGTACAGGGCTTCACGAGAGACCCAGTACTTC
j_gene: TRBJ2-7; v_gene: TRBV19; abundance: NA; d_gene: TRBD1; CDR3aa: CASSTGILSSYEQYF; CDR3nt: TGTGCCAGTTCGACAGGGATCTTAAGCTCCTACGAGCAGTACTTC
j_gene: TRBJ2-1; v_gene: TRBV7-9; abundance: NA; d_gene: NA; CDR3aa: CASSLGAGKIGQFF; CDR3nt: TGTGCCAGCAGCTTGGGGGCGGGTAAGATTGGGCAGTTCTTC
j_gene: TRBJ1-5; v_gene: TRBV5-4; abundance: NA; d_gene: TRBD1; CDR3aa: CASSVTGGFDQPQHF; CDR3nt: TGTGCCAGCAGCGTGACAGGGGGGTTCGATCAGCCCCAGCATTTT
j_gene: TRBJ2-2; v_gene: TRBV11-2; abundance: NA; d_gene: TRBD2; CDR3aa: CASSPGLAGGGTGELFF; CDR3nt: TGTGCCAGCAGCCCCGGACTAGCGGGGGGAGGCACCGGGGAGCTGTTTTTT
j_gene: TRBJ1-5; v_gene: TRBV5-1; abundance: NA; d_gene: TRBD1; CDR3aa: CASSSTGGEGQPQHF; CDR3nt: TGCGCCAGCAGCTCGACAGGGGGCGAGGGTCAGCCCCAGCATTTT
j_gene: TRBJ1-1; v_gene: TRBV10-3; abundance: NA; d_gene: TRBD1; CDR3aa: CAISQQGLGNTEAFF; CDR3nt: TGTGCCATCAGCCAACAGGGGCTTGGGAACACTGAAGCTTTCTTT
j_gene: TRBJ2-7; v_gene: TRBV5-6; abundance: NA; d_gene: TRBD1; CDR3aa: CASSWDRGYEQYF; CDR3nt: TGTGCCAGCAGCTGGGACAGGGGTTACGAGCAGTACTTC
j_gene: TRBJ2-1; v_gene: TRBV14; abundance: NA; d_gene: TRBD2; CDR3aa: CASSRGELAGVGEQFF; CDR3nt: TGTGCCAGCAGCCGGGGGGAGCTAGCGGGAGTAGGTGAGCAGTTCTTC
j_gene: TRBJ2-1; v_gene: TRBV6-2/TRBV6-3; abundance: NA; d_gene: TRBD1; CDR3aa: CASSYFHRDSPYNEQFF; CDR3nt: TGTGCCAGCAGTTATTTCCATCGGGACAGCCCCTACAATGAGCAGTTCTTC
j_gene: TRBJ2-5; v_gene: TRBV14; abundance: NA; d_gene: NA; CDR3aa: CASSQLGGETQYF; CDR3nt: TGTGCCAGCAGCCAACTGGGGGGAGAGACCCAGTACTTC
j_gene: TRBJ1-5; v_gene: TRBV28; abundance: NA; d_gene: NA; CDR3aa: CASSFNLPNQPQHF; CDR3nt: TGTGCCAGCAGCTTTAACCTACCCAATCAGCCCCAGCATTTT
j_gene: TRBJ2-4; v_gene: TRBV25-1; abundance: NA; d_gene: TRBD2; CDR3aa: CASSELAGLENIQYF; CDR3nt: TGTGCCAGCAGTGAACTCGCCGGACTAGAAAACATTCAGTACTTC
j_gene: TRBJ2-3; v_gene: TRBV9; abundance: many; d_gene: NA; CDR3aa: CASSFRGSTDTQYF; CDR3nt: TGTGCCAGCAGCTTCCGCGGTAGCACAGATACGCAGTATTTT
j_gene: TRBJ2-7; v_gene: TRBV7-2; abundance: few; d_gene: NA; CDR3aa: CASSLGGVHGGPYEQYF; CDR3nt: TGTGCCAGCAGCTTAGGAGGGGTTCACGGGGGGCCTTACGAGCAGTACTTC
j_gene: TRBJ2-3; v_gene: TRBV19; abundance: NA; d_gene: TRBD2; CDR3aa: CASRDPGGPLETQYF; CDR3nt: TGTGCCAGTAGAGACCCGGGGGGGCCCTTAGAGACGCAGTATTTT
j_gene: TRBJ1-1; v_gene: TRBV27; abundance: NA; d_gene: NA; CDR3aa: CASSMEGRYEAFF; CDR3nt: TGTGCCAGCAGTATGGAGGGGAGGTATGAAGCTTTCTTT
j_gene: TRBJ1-1; v_gene: TRBV29-1; abundance: NA; d_gene: NA; CDR3aa: CSVVRTMNTEAFF; CDR3nt: TGCAGCGTTGTCAGGACTATGAACACTGAAGCTTTCTTT
j_gene: TRBJ2-7; v_gene: TRBV30; abundance: once; d_gene: NA; CDR3aa: CAWRGNRGRVGEQYF; CDR3nt: TGTGCCTGGAGAGGGAACCGTGGCAGGGTGGGCGAGCAGTACTTC
j_gene: TRBJ1-2; v_gene: TRBV28; abundance: NA; d_gene: NA; CDR3aa: CASRMPGGGTRLSYGYTF; CDR3nt: TGTGCCAGCAGGATGCCGGGCGGCGGGACTAGGCTTAGCTATGGCTACACCTTC
j_gene: TRBJ2-7; v_gene: TRBV7-3; abundance: NA; d_gene: NA; CDR3aa: CASSPQGSTYEQYF; CDR3nt: TGTGCCAGCAGCCCCCAGGGATCGACCTACGAGCAGTACTTC
j_gene: TRBJ1-4; v_gene: TRBV5-6; abundance: few; d_gene: NA; CDR3aa: CASSLDRVRNEKLFF; CDR3nt: TGTGCCAGCAGCTTGGACAGGGTGAGGAATGAAAAACTGTTTTTT
j_gene: TRBJ2-5; v_gene: TRBV28; abundance: few; d_gene: TRBD1; CDR3aa: CAISDLTGIRGETQYF; CDR3nt: TGTGCCATTTCGGATTTGACAGGGATAAGAGGAGAGACCCAGTACTTC
j_gene: TRBJ1-1; v_gene: TRBV7-9; abundance: NA; d_gene: NA; CDR3aa: CASSSTGNTEAFF; CDR3nt: TGTGCCAGCAGCTCCACAGGAAACACTGAAGCTTTCTTT
j_gene: TRBJ1-1; v_gene: TRBV27; abundance: once; d_gene: NA; CDR3aa: CASSLKVGRAMFEAFF; CDR3nt: TGTGCCAGCAGTCTAAAAGTGGGCAGGGCGATGTTTGAAGCTTTCTTT
j_gene: TRBJ2-2; v_gene: TRBV30; abundance: few; d_gene: NA; CDR3aa: CAWSVRSGELFF; CDR3nt: TGTGCCTGGAGTGTACGGTCCGGGGAGCTGTTTTTT
j_gene: TRBJ2-1; v_gene: TRBV19; abundance: once; d_gene: TRBD2; CDR3aa: CASSAASGGAGEQFF; CDR3nt: TGTGCCAGTAGTGCGGCTAGCGGGGGGGCAGGTGAGCAGTTCTTC
j_gene: TRBJ2-6; v_gene: TRBV7-3; abundance: NA; d_gene: NA; CDR3aa: CASTPGPVFSGANVLTF; CDR3nt: TGTGCCAGCACCCCAGGGCCCGTCTTTTCTGGGGCCAACGTCCTGACTTTC
j_gene: TRBJ1-6; v_gene: TRBV7-2; abundance: NA; d_gene: NA; CDR3aa: CASSLGVGGSPLHF; CDR3nt: TGTGCCAGCAGCTTGGGGGTAGGGGGTTCACCCCTCCACTTT
j_gene: TRBJ1-1; v_gene: TRBV30; abundance: NA; d_gene: TRBD1; CDR3aa: CAWQGANTEAFF; CDR3nt: TGTGCCTGGCAGGGGGCGAACACTGAAGCTTTCTTT
j_gene: TRBJ2-1; v_gene: TRBV20-1; abundance: NA; d_gene: NA; CDR3aa: CSARNINEQFF; CDR3nt: TGCAGTGCTAGAAATATCAATGAGCAGTTCTTC
j_gene: TRBJ2-5; v_gene: TRBV4-2; abundance: NA; d_gene: NA; CDR3aa: CASSQSLEETQYF; CDR3nt: TGTGCCAGCAGCCAATCGTTAGAAGAGACCCAGTACTTC
j_gene: TRBJ2-1; v_gene: TRBV13; abundance: NA; d_gene: TRBD2; CDR3aa: CASSPGLADNEQFF; CDR3nt: TGTGCCAGCAGCCCCGGACTAGCGGACAATGAGCAGTTCTTC
j_gene: TRBJ2-5; v_gene: TRBV30; abundance: NA; d_gene: TRBD1; CDR3aa: CACSGTGQETQYF; CDR3nt: TGTGCCTGCTCCGGGACAGGACAAGAGACCCAGTACTTC
j_gene: TRBJ1-5; v_gene: TRBV6-1; abundance: NA; d_gene: NA; CDR3aa: CASISGSNNQPQHF; CDR3nt: TGTGCCAGCATTTCCGGGTCTAACAATCAGCCCCAGCATTTT
j_gene: TRBJ2-7; v_gene: TRBV5-5; abundance: few; d_gene: NA; CDR3aa: CASRQDGYTYEQYF; CDR3nt: TGTGCCAGCAGACAAGATGGTTACACCTACGAGCAGTACTTC
j_gene: TRBJ2-7; v_gene: TRBV27; abundance: NA; d_gene: NA; CDR3aa: CASRKDTAYEQYF; CDR3nt: TGTGCCAGCAGGAAGGACACCGCCTACGAGCAGTACTTC
j_gene: TRBJ1-1; v_gene: TRBV19; abundance: NA; d_gene: TRBD1; CDR3aa: CASSATGGMNTEAFF; CDR3nt: TGTGCCAGTAGTGCCACAGGGGGCATGAACACTGAAGCTTTCTTT
j_gene: TRBJ2-7; v_gene: TRBV5-1; abundance: NA; d_gene: NA; CDR3aa: CASSAGLHPKGYEQYF; CDR3nt: TGCGCCAGCAGCGCAGGACTCCACCCGAAGGGCTACGAGCAGTACTTC
j_gene: TRBJ2-7; v_gene: TRBV7-3; abundance: once; d_gene: TRBD2; CDR3aa: CASSLPGGAPYF; CDR3nt: TGTGCCAGCAGCTTACCCGGGGGGGCCCCGTACTTC
j_gene: TRBJ2-3; v_gene: TRBV6-5; abundance: NA; d_gene: TRBD2; CDR3aa: CASSYVAGVADTQYF; CDR3nt: TGTGCCAGCAGTTACGTAGCGGGAGTAGCAGATACGCAGTATTTT
j_gene: TRBJ2-7; v_gene: TRBV27; abundance: NA; d_gene: TRBD1; CDR3aa: CASGDRDRIYEQYF; CDR3nt: TGTGCCAGCGGTGACCGGGACAGGATATACGAGCAGTACTTC
j_gene: TRBJ1-5; v_gene: TRBV19; abundance: NA; d_gene: TRBD1; CDR3aa: CASSTRPGQGFQPQHF; CDR3nt: TGTGCCAGTAGTACTCGTCCGGGACAGGGCTTTCAGCCCCAGCATTTT
j_gene: TRBJ1-1; v_gene: TRBV30; abundance: NA; d_gene: TRBD1; CDR3aa: CAFRGQGEVREAFF; CDR3nt: TGTGCCTTCAGGGGACAGGGAGAAGTTCGTGAAGCTTTCTTT
j_gene: TRBJ1-4; v_gene: TRBV7-9; abundance: NA; d_gene: TRBD1; CDR3aa: CASSLTGGDEKLFF; CDR3nt: TGTGCCAGCAGCTTGACAGGGGGGGATGAAAAACTGTTTTTT
j_gene: TRBJ2-6; v_gene: TRBV10-2; abundance: NA; d_gene: TRBD1; CDR3aa: CASRLDRGRFLSRAGANVLTF; CDR3nt: TGCGCCAGCAGGCTGGACAGGGGGCGATTCTTAAGTCGTGCTGGGGCCAACGTCCTGACTTTC
j_gene: TRBJ2-1; v_gene: TRBV23-1; abundance: few; d_gene: TRBD2; CDR3aa: CASSCPGGVYNEQFF; CDR3nt: TGCGCCAGCAGTTGCCCCGGGGGGGTCTACAATGAGCAGTTCTTC
j_gene: TRBJ2-1; v_gene: TRBV7-3; abundance: NA; d_gene: TRBD2; CDR3aa: CASSLIPSGRYNEQFF; CDR3nt: TGTGCCAGCAGCTTAATCCCCAGCGGGAGATACAATGAGCAGTTCTTC
j_gene: TRBJ1-5; v_gene: TRBV10-2; abundance: once; d_gene: NA; CDR3aa: CASSENGGGSVIQPQHF; CDR3nt: TGCGCCAGCAGTGAGAATGGGGGGGGCAGTGTCATTCAGCCCCAGCATTTT
j_gene: TRBJ2-7; v_gene: TRBV9; abundance: once; d_gene: NA; CDR3aa: CASSSGDYEQYF; CDR3nt: TGTGCCAGCAGCTCGGGGGACTACGAGCAGTACTTC
j_gene: TRBJ2-7; v_gene: TRBV5-5; abundance: NA; d_gene: TRBD1; CDR3aa: CASSPGQSYEQYF; CDR3nt: TGTGCCAGCAGCCCGGGACAGTCCTACGAGCAGTACTTC
j_gene: TRBJ1-1; v_gene: TRBV6-5; abundance: NA; d_gene: TRBD1; CDR3aa: CASTGVTEAFF; CDR3nt: TGTGCCAGTACAGGGGTTACTGAAGCTTTCTTT
j_gene: TRBJ1-6; v_gene: TRBV3-1/TRBV3-2; abundance: NA; d_gene: TRBD1; CDR3aa: CASSRDRGSPLHF; CDR3nt: TGTGCCAGCAGTCGCGACAGGGGATCACCCCTCCACTTT